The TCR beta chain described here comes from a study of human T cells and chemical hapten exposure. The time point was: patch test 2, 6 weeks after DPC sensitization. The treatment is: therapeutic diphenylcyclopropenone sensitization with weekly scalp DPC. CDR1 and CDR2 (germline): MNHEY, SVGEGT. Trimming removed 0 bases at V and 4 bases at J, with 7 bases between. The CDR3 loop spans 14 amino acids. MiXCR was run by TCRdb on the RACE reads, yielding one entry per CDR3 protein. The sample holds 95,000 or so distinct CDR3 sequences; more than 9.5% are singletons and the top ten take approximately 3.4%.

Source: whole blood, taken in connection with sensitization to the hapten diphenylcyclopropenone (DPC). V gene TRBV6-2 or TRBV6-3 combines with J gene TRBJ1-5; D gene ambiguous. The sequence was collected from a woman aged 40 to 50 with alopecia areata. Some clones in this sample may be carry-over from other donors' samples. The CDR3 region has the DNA TGTGCCAGCAGTTACTCGACGGGGAATCAGCCCCAGCATTTT. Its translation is CASSYSTGNQPQHF.